This T cell receptor beta chain derives from a study of cytomegalovirus exposure and HLA in healthy donors (dated by TCRdb to 2016 to 2017). About the study as a whole: An earlier analysis of about 530 of the donors reported approximately 280 Gb of sequence data and roughly 120 million unique TCR beta sequences obtained from some 170 million T cells. An early release that covered around 590 HLA-typed donors contained approximately 300 gigabases of sequencing data and some 87 million unique TCR sequences. Among the roughly 400 genotyped donors, 75% to 90% belonged to the genetic ancestry cluster associated with self-reported Caucasian donors. The study was designed to test whether signatures of past pathogen exposure could be identified by cataloging public T cell receptors. The T cell repertoires of some 700 subjects were profiled by immunosequencing and related to cytomegalovirus serostatus. In addition to the first cohort of roughly 670 subjects, a separate validation cohort of 130 or so different subjects was used. High-throughput TCR immunosequencing, statistical association of individual TCRs with disease status, and machine learning were combined to predict cytomegalovirus infection status. A later analysis re-examined previously published TCR beta repertoires from about 700 donors and added high-resolution HLA genotyping to investigate patterns of TCR occurrence. The later analysis used no new phenotypic data to find candidate immune exposures, relying instead on TCR beta sequences and their occurrence across donors. In an earlier analysis of 500 to 650 of the donors, high-throughput TCR beta sequencing was used to judge whether each TCR beta V gene segment behaved as functional or pseudogenic. Donor age, sex, ethnicity and CMV serostatus were compiled alongside the repertoire data. Genome-wide SNP genotypes for about 55% of the roughly 670 donors were used in a later genetic analysis, which treated that subset as a discovery cohort. Every repertoire in the discovery cohort had been generated on one and the same sequencing platform. Both class I and class II loci were covered by HLA typing, at four-digit resolution. Typing coverage varied by locus: roughly 620-640 donors for A, B, C, DRB1 and DQB1; approximately 500 for DQA1; over 600 for DPA1; 450 to 480 for DPB1. Roughly 5 DR-DQ haplotypes were treated as single units for association and clustering because of strong linkage in the cohort. Across some 400 genotyped donors of the cohort, an average of approximately 240,000 unique TCR beta nucleotide sequences per donor were sequenced, and roughly 20% of those sequences were non-productive.

From its cysteine to its phenylalanine, the CDR3 spans 13 amino acids. The read is trimmed to its CDR3 DNA, 39 bases read in frame from base 1. V ends up 5 bases short and J 4 bases short, with an unmatched junction base count of 3. CDR1 and CDR2 were assigned from the germline V gene (reference sequence) as MNHEY and SMNVEV. The library came from the immunoSEQ multiplex PCR assay. For the multiplex PCR, a mixture combining 60 forward primers for TCR Vbeta segments and 13 reverse primers for TCR Jbeta segments was used. The CDR3 region of rearranged TCR beta genes was amplified from genomic DNA with a multiplex PCR assay. The Illumina HiSeq System was used to sequence the amplified TCR beta libraries as 87-base-pair reads. For the original study's pipeline: A later analysis counted some 74 million unique TCR beta chains across the 700 or so repertoires, and roughly 9.9 million of these chains were shared by at least two donors. To remove PCR and sequencing errors, raw reads were error-corrected and collapsed into unique sequences using a nearest-neighbor algorithm that merged closely related sequences. V, D and J gene segments were assigned by aligning CDR3 sequences to IMGT reference sequences. Each retained sequence needed at least a six-nucleotide match to both a V gene segment and a J gene segment. Rearrangements were called productive when the CDR3 lacked stop codons and stayed in frame with V and J; all others were non-productive. Following IMGT convention, CDR3 was defined as the stretch from the second conserved V-encoded cysteine to the conserved J-encoded phenylalanine. The earlier analysis of 500 to 650 of the donors excluded any sequence lacking an unambiguous match to a single V gene segment. In an earlier analysis of 587 of the donors, V segments were called functional above 56.7% productive rearrangements and were called segregating when the between-donor standard deviation exceeded 5%. To diagnose cytomegalovirus status from the catalog of TCR beta chain sequences, a statistical classification framework was built. In a later analysis, V and J genes were assigned by comparing TCR nucleotide sequences against IMGT/GENE-DB human TR gene sequences. Using the TCRdist pipeline, a later analysis assigned CDR3 sequences along with most-parsimonious VDJ recombination scenarios. A later analysis defined each TCR beta chain by its CDR3 amino acid sequence plus V-gene family, and excluded reads lacking a unique V-gene family. To address suspected cross-contamination and a sequencing artifact, a later analysis removed approximately 600 highly shared, low-generation-probability nucleotide sequences. In a later analysis, a clonal expansion index was calculated for each public chain from normalized within-repertoire ranks of inferred template counts. Generation probabilities in a later analysis came from a VDJ recombination model fitted to out-of-frame rearrangements, and those results were checked against IGoR. A later analysis scored TCR-TCR, TCR-HLA and TCR-CMV co-occurrence with hypergeometric tests, applying a repertoire-size bias correction to TCR pairs. A later analysis estimated false discovery rates by permuting HLA or CMV assignments 20 times. In a later analysis, co-occurring TCRs were grouped with DBSCAN, and TCRdist sequence similarity was added when clustering was performed within HLA-allele-positive subsets. Repertoires with fewer than 30,000 or more than 120,000 public chains, plus five repertoires with anomalous nucleotide sharing, were excluded from co-occurrence clustering. In its TCRdb copy, this immuneACCESS table keeps in-frame sequences only and misses some clones. Where compared with another copy, unresolved V genes explain less than half of these, and the others have no known cause. V and J calls and clone size come straight from that table; D and trimming were deduced from the DNA. The sample table holds some 130,000 clones, of which about 10% were seen once. The top ten clonotypes cover 6% to 7.5% of the sample.

This clone was seen more than once but under ten times. This receptor's antigen is unknown. Nothing much larger sits one base from this clone, and base qualities are not available. Paper-wide results and their limitations: A cluster of highly shared sequence variants was judged likely to be a technical artifact of the sequencing pipeline. In a later genetic analysis, a missense DCLRE1C variant was associated with V-gene and J-gene trimming of TCR beta chains, and the association was replicated in an independent cohort. A later analysis found that HLA-associated TCR beta chains were more clonally expanded and had lower generation probabilities than equally common non-associated chains. Specific HLA alleles were associated with roughly 16,000 TCR beta sequences at a false discovery rate of 0.05 in a later analysis. Because some donors lacked HLA typing at each locus, the association tests relied only on the typed subset. The study gave a list of around 170 TCR beta chains associated with cytomegalovirus. While some public TCRs were present in many individuals, most TCR sequences turned up only very rarely across donors. Linkage disequilibrium might explain the correlated functional status among segregating V segments, but an unknown experimental factor could not be excluded. According to a later genetic analysis, donors in an Asian-associated ancestry cluster had fewer N-insertions in productive TCRs than the approximately 670-donor mean. In a later analysis, the rate of TCR association differed among HLA loci, with DRB1 alleles having the most associated TCRs and HLA-C alleles having the fewest. According to the authors, the approach could potentially be generalized to other disease states and immunological phenotypes. The cohort was sequenced for TCR beta chains only, and without alpha or paired-chain data the features that could be detected were limited. Because counts were too low, some 16 rarely observed V segments, including chromosome 9 orphons, were excluded from the earlier analysis of about 500 of the donors. In vitro tests confirmed that a few of the cytomegalovirus-associated TCR beta chains recognize cytomegalovirus antigens. The classifier was reported to diagnose cytomegalovirus status with high specificity and sensitivity in both the original and validation cohorts. Some IMGT-functional V segments, including TRBV6-2 and TRBV6-3, could not be distinguished by the 87-base-pair reads and were therefore excluded. When HLA alleles, especially DR and DQ, strongly co-occurred, attributing TCR associations to individual alleles was difficult. In a later analysis, several top co-occurrence clusters were reported to appear linked to parvovirus B19, influenza, CMV and Epstein-Barr virus. A further reported finding was that TCR beta sequences accurately predicted the HLA-A and HLA-B alleles for most subjects in the first cohort. In a later analysis, most CMV-associated TCR beta chains were found to appear HLA-restricted, with HLA associations seemingly driven largely by CMV exposure. In an earlier analysis of about 540 of the donors, most TCR beta V segments were observed in productive rearrangements about 90% or about 30% of the time, broadly matching IMGT annotations. Roughly uniform sequencing depth across donors was assumed in presence/absence analyses, although this assumption may not hold. The only immune exposure information available for the cohort was CMV serostatus.

The cohort consisted of fewer than 700 healthy bone marrow donors. At the time of sampling, all cohort members were nominally healthy, though unrecorded immune exposures were likely present. The donor tested CMV seropositive, placing the donor among the approximately 290 seropositive members of the cohort. Every donor gave a peripheral blood sample, and the peripheral blood mononuclear cells from that sample were used for TCR beta sequencing. Genomic DNA was extracted from the blood cell samples with the Qiagen DNeasy Blood Extraction Kit. The sequence came from a woman in her thirties or forties in good health and CMV-seropositive. The material sequenced was PBMCs. The chain joins TRBV27 to TRBJ1-2; TRBD1 matches 8 bases in the middle. The CDR3 amino acid sequence is: CASSPTGVYGYTF. In nucleotide form, the sequence is TGTGCCAGCAGTCCGACAGGGGTCTATGGCTACACCTTC.